Each of the 13 T cell receptor beta chains below was sequenced from the same sample in a study of vaccination effects on CD4 cells after COVID-19. Assay used: immunoSEQ multiplex PCR; TCRdb lists only in-frame clones, some missing. The table lists about 54,000 clones, around 80% of them singletons. After expansion with viral peptide pools in the ViraFEST assay, antigen-specific CD4+ T cells were sequenced. Subsequent to a culture period of approximately 11 days, CD4+ T cells were isolated. Their antigens remain unidentified. The material was CD4+ T cells from PBMCs cultured with HCoV-229E spike peptides, obtained before COVID-19 vaccination. Receptor source: a human donor who received a COVID-19 vaccine.

This sequence joins TRBV29-1 and TRBJ2-7; 8 nucleotides align to TRBD1. The CDR3 is made up of 11 amino acids. Germline CDR1 and CDR2: SQVTM and ANQGSEA. Unmatched junction bases numbered 6, after V lost 7 bases and J lost 7 bases. Here the CDR3 reads CSARQGWEQYV. The DNA of the CDR3 is TGCAGCGCAAGACAGGGGTGGGAGCAGTACGTC.

The V call is TRBV27, the J call TRBJ1-4; TRBD1 is a possible D gene (5 bases). Trimming cost V 5 bases and J 8 bases, with 21 bases left between them. Germline V gives CDR1 MNHEY, CDR2 SMNVEV (reference sequence). The length of the CDR3 is 16 residues. DNA for the CDR3: TGTGCCAGCAGTCCAATGCCCAGGGTTGAGTGGGAAAAACTGTTTTTT. Translated: CASSPMPRVEWEKLFF.

In this sample, this clone turned up a few times. V gene TRBV5-1 combines with J gene TRBJ1-1; 7 positions agree with TRBD1. Unmatched junction bases numbered 6, after V lost 4 bases and J lost 3 bases. The germline V gene encodes CDR1 SGHRS and CDR2 YFSETQ. The CDR3 covers 14 residues. Here the CDR3 DNA reads TGCGCCAGCAGCAAAACCGGGACAGACACTGAAGCTTTCTTT. Its translation is CASSKTGTDTEAFF.

The gene calls are TRBV10-3 and TRBJ1-1; 9 bases match TRBD1. This CDR3 has 14 amino acids. Germline V gene lookup returns CDR1 ENHRY and CDR2 SYGVKD. Trimming took 7 bases from V and 1 from J; bases not matched to a gene: 4. DNA for the CDR3: TGTGCCATCACTAAGGGACAGGGGAACACTGAAGCTTTCTTT. It specifies CAITKGQGNTEAFF.

V is TRBV5-1 and J is TRBJ2-2; 8 nucleotides match TRBD1. From germline, CDR1 is SGHRS and CDR2 YFSETQ. Unmatched junction bases numbered 7, after V lost 4 bases and J lost 5 bases. This CDR3 spans 15 amino acids. The CDR3 coding sequence is TGCGCCAGCAGCCCCCGGACAGGGCGTACCGGGGAGCTGTTTTTT. Protein: CASSPRTGRTGELFF.

This clone was observed once. The chain recombines TRBV6-5 with TRBJ1-2, with D hard to call. This CDR3 has 14 amino acids. Germline CDR1 MNHEY, CDR2 SVGAGI. The V end was cut by 9 bases, the J end by 4 bases, with 18 bases between. As DNA, the CDR3 is TGTGCCAGTCGGGATGAGGCTAAGCTCTATGGCTACACCTTC. This gives the protein CASRDEAKLYGYTF.

This chain links TRBV5-1 with TRBJ1-6; no clear D gene. The V end was cut by 4 bases, the J end by 5 bases, with 10 bases between. The CDR3 sequence is 14 residues long. CDR1 and CDR2 (germline): SGHRS, YFSETQ. For the CDR3, the DNA is TGCGCCAGCAGCCTGGCTGTCAATAATTCACCCCTCCACTTT. It yields the protein CASSLAVNNSPLHF.

The genes are TRBV29-1 and TRBJ2-5; 9 bases map to TRBD2. The CDR3 loop spans 11 amino acids. The V and J ends lost 7 bases and 5 bases, in that order; junction bases with no gene match: 2. Germline CDR1 is SQVTM and CDR2 is ANQGSEA. In DNA form, the CDR3 reads TGCAGCGGAGGACTAGCGGAGACCCAGTACTTC. This translates into CSGGLAETQYF.

The chain couples TRBV11-3 to TRBJ2-7, with D possibly matching TRBD1 (6 bases). Deletions cut 8 bases from V and 2 bases from J, with 13 bases between. The CDR3 has 13 amino acids. The V gene's germline CDR1 is SGHNT and CDR2 YENEEA. The CDR3 DNA is TGTGCCAGCTTCACCAGGGGTCCCTACGAGCAGTACGTC. Amino acids: CASFTRGPYEQYV.

The V and J genes are TRBV7-2 and TRBJ1-1; D gene ambiguous. Trimming stripped 3 bases from V and 1 base from J, with 12 bases between. Germline CDR1 SGHTA, CDR2 FQGNSA. This CDR3 spans 15 amino acids. The CDR3: CASSLRPFRNTEAFF. DNA for the CDR3: TGTGCCAGCAGCTTGCGTCCGTTTCGGAACACTGAAGCTTTCTTT.

The gene calls are TRBV5-1 and TRBJ1-1; TRBD1 matches 8 bases. V lost 6 bases and J lost 2; bases outside the gene matches: 3. This CDR3 has 13 amino acids. Germline V gene data show CDR1 as SGHRS and CDR2 as YFSETQ. CDR3: CASTDRGNTEAFF. Written as DNA, the CDR3 is TGCGCCAGCACCGACAGGGGTAACACTGAAGCTTTCTTT.

The chain combines TRBV18 with TRBJ1-2, with 8 bases aligning to TRBD1. J gave up 2 bases and V 8 bases, and 10 bases lay outside the gene matches. Germline lookup yields CDR1 KGHSH and CDR2 LQKENI. The length of the CDR3 is 15 residues. CDR3 bases: TGTGCCAGCACCTGGACAGGGTCCTCCAACTATGGCTACACCTTC. It encodes CASTWTGSSNYGYTF.

This rearrangement joins TRBV4-3 to TRBJ1-4; a weak D match, TRBD1 (6 bases). Trimming stripped 6 bases from V and 0 bases from J, with 11 bases between. The CDR3 is made up of 15 amino acids. Germline lookup yields CDR1 LGHNA and CDR2 YSLEER. The CDR3: CASSIWTATNEKLFF. The DNA of the CDR3 is TGCGCCAGCAGTATTTGGACAGCAACTAATGAAAAACTGTTTTTT.